The sequence of this TCR beta chain was determined in a study of cytomegalovirus exposure and HLA in healthy donors. The CDR3 is made up of 19 amino acids. This clone was observed a few times. This PCR relied on a set of 60 Vbeta primers and 13 Jbeta primers. Generated by immunoSEQ multiplex PCR, the TCRdb table keeps only in-frame clones and is missing some. The data contain around 130,000 clones, about 76% of them singletons. This TCR was sampled from a man aged 40-50 years in good health and CMV-seropositive. The sample taken for sequencing was PBMCs. The chain uses TRBV1 and TRBJ1-5; the table's D call, TRBD1, has no DNA check behind it. TRBV1 is recorded as a pseudogene. Here the CDR3 DNA reads TGCACCAGCAGCCAATGGGGGGGCAGGGGGCTATTTTGCAATCAGCCCCAGCATTTT. Translation: CTSSQWGGRGLFCNQPQHF.